This TCR beta chain was recorded in a study of blood T cell repertoires in COVID-19. About the research overall: Samples of COVID-19 (acute and convalescent) were obtained from the United States, Italy and Spain. PBMCs, B-cell-depleted T cells, or T cells were the source of the cDNA or gDNA that made up the material.

Assay used: immunoSEQ multiplex PCR; TCRdb lists only in-frame clones, some missing. The sample has roughly 250,000 clones; approximately 85% are singletons. The V segment lost 10 bases and the J segment 6 bases; nucleotides outside the gene matches: 23. CDR1 is ENHRY, CDR2 SYGVKD, per germline. The CDR3 has 18 residues. Participant age was about 18 to 95 years, and participants resided in roughly 25 US areas. Clinical history as reported by participants underpinned cohort assignment. The J gene is TRBJ2-2, the V gene TRBV10-3; 7 nucleotides align to TRBD2. Sequencing was carried out using PBMCs or T cells enriched from blood (not recorded which). The receptor was isolated from a woman in her forties or fifties who had recovered from COVID-19. CDR3 protein: CATSKTPVAGGGAGELFF. The CDR3 DNA sequence: TGTGCCACCTCTAAGACCCCCGTCGCGGGTGGGGGGGCCGGGGAGCTGTTTTTT.